The present T cell receptor beta chain was sequenced within a study of blood T cell repertoires in COVID-19. For the study at large: Material from acute and convalescent COVID-19 was sourced from the United States, Italy and Spain. T cells, B-cell-depleted T cells, or PBMCs provided the cDNA or gDNA that served as material.

Original handling: Reference gene primer amplification in the assay estimated nucleated cell counts. Sequenced by immunoSEQ multiplex PCR; TCRdb stores in-frame clones only, minus some. V and J calls and clone size follow that table, whereas D and trimming were derived from the DNA. Of about 310,000 clones listed, 90% are singletons. Those enrolled in Seattle joined during active infection and were followed longitudinally afterward. Germline CDR1 and CDR2: LNHDA and SQIVND (reference sequence). This CDR3 is 14 amino acids long. The V and J ends lost 5 bases and 4 bases, in that order; junction bases with no gene match: 7.

The sample was peripheral blood. The chain links TRBV19 to TRBJ1-1, with 7 bases identical to TRBD1. The sequence came from a middle-aged woman with COVID-19, enrolled during active disease. CDR3 nucleotide sequence: TGTGCCAGTAGTTCGACAGGGAGACCCACTGAAGCTTTCTTT. It encodes CASSSTGRPTEAFF.